The clone carrying this T cell receptor beta chain has a handful of counts. Its antigen is currently unknown. Trimming cost V 0 bases and J 9 bases, with 13 bases left between them. This CDR3 region has 13 residues. The germline V gene encodes CDR1 SQVTM and CDR2 ANQGSEA. The data were obtained in a study of neurological immune-mediated disorders. Study-level results: Expanded clones shared no CDR3 amino acid sequences across subjects, suggesting private repertoires in all groups. Among 34 multiple sclerosis patients, 18 had repertoires that phylogenetic grouping placed in one related-CDR3 cluster, a possible signature.

Synthesis of cDNA used 5'RACE (with 10-nucleotide random UMIs). Every sequencing run generated in excess of 170 million TCR-beta sequences. These sequences covered 15-18 subjects. A single record per CDR3 protein comes from TCRdb applying MiXCR to the 5' RACE reads. The sample carries 60,000 to 85,000 distinct CDR3 sequences, about 5% recorded once. This sequence was found in a woman aged 25 to 39 with multiple sclerosis. This chain joins TRBV29-1 and TRBJ2-3; D is ambiguous. Sequenced: PBMCs. This CDR3 is CSVEEPTSATQYF. CDR3 nucleotides: TGCAGCGTTGAAGAGCCGACCTCGGCCACGCAGTATTTT.